The 6 T cell receptor beta chains given below trace back to one sample, sequenced in a study of regulatory T cells in long-lasting Graves disease. Construction of TCR beta libraries relied on iRepertoire HTBI primers and on Arm-PCR targeting CDR3 regions. MiXCR, applied by TCRdb to the multiplex PCR reads, yields one record per CDR3 protein. This table has 510,000 or so distinct CDR3 sequences, more than 10% appearing once. Time point defined: newly diagnosed GD, antithyroid drugs for less than 3 months. Scientists built the TCR library using RNA that was extracted from PBMCs. In addition, the sample was reused for a study of T cells in Graves' hyperthyroidism and ophthalmopathy.

Sequencing used peripheral blood mononuclear cells (PBMCs), obtained at new diagnosis, from a patient treated with antithyroid drugs. The source of these receptors is a woman between 25 and 40 years old with Graves disease.

The chain carries TRBV27 and TRBJ1-2; D is unclear. CDR3 size: 15 residues. Per germline, CDR1 MNHEY and CDR2 SMNVEV (reference sequence). Trimming took 6 bases from V and 0 from J, leaving 14 bases between them. CDR3 coding DNA: TGTGCCAGCAGCCTTTTCTCCGGGGCTAACTATGGCTACACCTTC. Amino acid sequence: CASSLFSGANYGYTF.

This clonotype was seen at least ten times. The genes are TRBV2 and TRBJ1-3; unclear D gene. The germline V and J ends were trimmed by 6 bases and 0 bases, with 9 bases remaining between them. This CDR3 region has 14 residues. Germline CDR1 reads SNHLY; CDR2 reads FYNNEI. CDR3 loop: CASRPTPSGNTIYF. The CDR3, as DNA: TGTGCCAGCAGACCTACCCCCTCTGGAAACACCATATATTTT. The variable domain in full, completed from reference TRBV2 and TRBJ1-3, reads EPEVTQTPSHQVTQMGQEVILRCVPISNHLYFYWYRQILGQKVEFLVSFYNNEISEKSEIFDDQFSVERPDGSNFTLKIRSTKLEDSAMYFCASRPTPSGNTIYFGEGSWLTVV.

This clonotype appeared many times. This chain uses TRBV28 with TRBJ1-5; 7 bases agree with TRBD1. CDR1 and CDR2 from the germline V gene are MDHEN and SYDVKM. The CDR3 length is 16 residues. The trim removed 6 bases at V and 5 bases at J, leaving 13 bases unmatched. The CDR3, as DNA: TGTGCCAGCAGCTCCTATTCTTCGGGACAGTATCAGCCCCAGCATTTT. The encoded protein is CASSSYSSGQYQPQHF.

This clonotype has ten or more counts. DNA for the CDR3: TGTGCCAGCAGTTACTCGAAGACTAGCGGAAAGTCATACAATGAGCAGTTCTTC. Translated, it gives CASSYSKTSGKSYNEQFF. The chain links TRBV6-5 to TRBJ2-1; TRBD2 matches 9 bases. The V gene end was trimmed by 0 bases and the J gene end by 4 bases; junction bases not matched to a gene: 10. The CDR3 sequence is 18 residues long. Germline V gene sequence: CDR1 MNHEY, CDR2 SVGAGI.

This clonotype was found many times. The V call is TRBV4-3, the J call TRBJ1-5; no clear D. The length of the CDR3 is 15 residues. The germline gives CDR1 LGHNA, CDR2 YSLEER. V was clipped by 0 bases and J by 6 bases, with 12 bases between them. CDR3 amino acids: CASSQEPDFGQPQHF. The CDR3, as DNA: TGCGCCAGCAGCCAAGAGCCAGATTTTGGTCAGCCCCAGCATTTT.

This clonotype was counted at least ten times. The CDR3 bases are TGTGCCAGCAGCTTCGGACTAGACGAGCAGTACTTC. It codes for CASSFGLDEQYF. The chain recombines TRBV13 with TRBJ2-7; 7 bases agree with TRBD2. Germline values: CDR1 PRHDT, CDR2 FYEKMQ (reference sequence). V lost 3 bases, J lost 5 bases, and 1 base stayed unmatched. This CDR3 comprises 12 residues.